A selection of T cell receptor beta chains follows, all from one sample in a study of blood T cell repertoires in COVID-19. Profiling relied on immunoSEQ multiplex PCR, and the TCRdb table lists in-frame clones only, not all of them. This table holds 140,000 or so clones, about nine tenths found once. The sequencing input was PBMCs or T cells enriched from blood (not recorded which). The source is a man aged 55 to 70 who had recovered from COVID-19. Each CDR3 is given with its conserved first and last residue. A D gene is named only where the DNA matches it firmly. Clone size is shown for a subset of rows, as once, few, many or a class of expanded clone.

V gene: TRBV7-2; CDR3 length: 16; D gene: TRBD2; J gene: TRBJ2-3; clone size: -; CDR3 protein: CASSKSTSGRSDTQYF; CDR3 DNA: TGTGCCAGCAGCAAATCAACTAGCGGGAGATCAGATACGCAGTATTTT
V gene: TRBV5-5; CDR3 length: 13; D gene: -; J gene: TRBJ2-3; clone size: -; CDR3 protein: CASSLDFTDTQYF; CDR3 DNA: TGTGCCAGCAGCTTAGACTTCACAGATACGCAGTATTTT
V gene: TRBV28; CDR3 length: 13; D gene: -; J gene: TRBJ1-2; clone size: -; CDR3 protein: CASSQRQPYGYTF; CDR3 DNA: TGTGCCAGCAGCCAGAGACAGCCCTATGGCTACACCTTC
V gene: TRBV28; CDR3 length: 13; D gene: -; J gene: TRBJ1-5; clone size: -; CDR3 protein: CATAGEGNQPQHF; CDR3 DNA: TGTGCCACCGCGGGGGAGGGCAATCAGCCCCAGCATTTT
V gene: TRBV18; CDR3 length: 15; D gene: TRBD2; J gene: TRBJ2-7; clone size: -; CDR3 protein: CASSRSLAGVDEQYF; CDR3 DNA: TGTGCCAGCTCACGGTCATTAGCGGGAGTTGACGAGCAGTACTTC
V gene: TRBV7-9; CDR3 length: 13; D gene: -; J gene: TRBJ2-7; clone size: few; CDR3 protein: CASSTRTVYEQYF; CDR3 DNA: TGTGCCAGCAGCACGAGGACAGTCTACGAGCAGTACTTC
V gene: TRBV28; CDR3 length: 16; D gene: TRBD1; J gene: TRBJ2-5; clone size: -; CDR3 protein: CASSLPGTGGLETQYF; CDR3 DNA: TGTGCCAGCAGTTTACCTGGGACAGGGGGCCTGGAGACCCAGTACTTC
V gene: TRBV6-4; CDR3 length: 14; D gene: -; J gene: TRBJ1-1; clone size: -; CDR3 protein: CASSSGTLNTEAFF; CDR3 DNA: TGTGCCAGCAGCTCGGGAACATTGAACACTGAAGCTTTCTTT
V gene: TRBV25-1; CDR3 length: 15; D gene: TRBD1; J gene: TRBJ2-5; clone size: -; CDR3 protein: CASSPPGTGSETQYF; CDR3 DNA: TGTGCCAGCAGTCCCCCTGGGACAGGATCAGAGACCCAGTACTTC
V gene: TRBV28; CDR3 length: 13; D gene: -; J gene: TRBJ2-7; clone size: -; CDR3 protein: CASSLAGYYEQYF; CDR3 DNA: TGTGCCAGCAGTTTAGCAGGATATTACGAGCAGTACTTC
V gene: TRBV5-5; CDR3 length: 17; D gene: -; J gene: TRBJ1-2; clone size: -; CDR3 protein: CASSLNWAAQANYGYTF; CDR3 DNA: TGTGCCAGCAGCTTGAATTGGGCAGCCCAAGCTAACTATGGCTACACCTTC
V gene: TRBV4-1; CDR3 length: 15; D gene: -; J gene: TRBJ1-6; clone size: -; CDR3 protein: CASSQGHRANSPLHF; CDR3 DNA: TGCGCCAGCAGCCAAGGCCACAGGGCCAATTCACCCCTCCACTTT
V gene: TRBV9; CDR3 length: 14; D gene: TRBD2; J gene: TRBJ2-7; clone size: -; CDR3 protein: CASSARAGAYEQYF; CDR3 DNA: TGTGCCAGCAGCGCCCGAGCGGGAGCATACGAGCAGTACTTC
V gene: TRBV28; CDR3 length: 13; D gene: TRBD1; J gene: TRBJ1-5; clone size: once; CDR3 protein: CASSSTGVQPQHF; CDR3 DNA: TGTGCCAGCAGTTCTACAGGGGTTCAGCCCCAGCATTTT
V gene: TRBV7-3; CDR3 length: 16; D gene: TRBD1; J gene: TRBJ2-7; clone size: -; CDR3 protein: CASSLEGTALSYEQYF; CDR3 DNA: TGTGCCAGCAGCTTAGAAGGGACAGCACTGTCCTACGAGCAGTACTTC
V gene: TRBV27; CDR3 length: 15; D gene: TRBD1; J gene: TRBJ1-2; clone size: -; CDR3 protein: CASSTHTRGRGGYTF; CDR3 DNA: TGTGCCAGCAGTACACACACCAGGGGGCGCGGAGGCTACACCTTC
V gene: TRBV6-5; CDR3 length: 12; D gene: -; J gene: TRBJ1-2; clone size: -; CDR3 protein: CASTNRQYGYTF; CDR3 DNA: TGTGCCAGCACCAACCGCCAGTATGGCTACACCTTC
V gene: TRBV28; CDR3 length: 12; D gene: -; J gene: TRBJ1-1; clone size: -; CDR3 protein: CASIRGEGGAFF; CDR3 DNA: TGTGCCAGTATCCGAGGGGAGGGGGGGGCTTTCTTT
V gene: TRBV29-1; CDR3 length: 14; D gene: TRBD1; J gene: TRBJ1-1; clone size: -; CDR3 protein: CSIWTGTLNTEAFF; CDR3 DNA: TGCAGCATATGGACAGGAACCTTGAACACTGAAGCTTTCTTT
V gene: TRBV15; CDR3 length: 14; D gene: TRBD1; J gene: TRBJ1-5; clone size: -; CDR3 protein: CATSRSGQGKPQHF; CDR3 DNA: TGTGCCACCAGCAGGAGCGGACAGGGTAAGCCCCAGCATTTT
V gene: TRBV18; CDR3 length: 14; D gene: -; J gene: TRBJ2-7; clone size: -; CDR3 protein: CASSPRHGSYEQYF; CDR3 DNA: TGTGCCAGCTCACCGCGACACGGCTCCTACGAGCAGTACTTC
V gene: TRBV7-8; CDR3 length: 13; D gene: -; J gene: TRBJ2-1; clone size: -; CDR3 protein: CASSFRQYNEQFF; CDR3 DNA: TGTGCCAGCAGCTTTAGACAGTACAATGAGCAGTTCTTC